This is a list of T cell receptor beta chains from one sample in a study of T cell responses to AZD1222 COVID-19 vaccine. The repertoire was sequenced with immunoSEQ multiplex PCR; TCRdb's copy has only in-frame clones and lacks some. The data hold about 110,000 clones, with approximately 96% observed a single time. Source: peripheral blood, taken on day 0 of AZD1222 vaccination. Receptors originate from an adult in good health. Each CDR3 is given with its conserved first and last residue. A D gene is named only where the DNA matches it firmly. Rows may omit the clone size; those that give it use once, few, many or a size class.

V gene	D gene	J gene	clone size	CDR3 DNA	CDR3 protein
TRBV13	NA	TRBJ2-1	NA	TGTGCCAGCAGCTTAGTAAGCTCCTACAATGAGCAGTTCTTC	CASSLVSSYNEQFF
TRBV6-5	TRBD1	TRBJ1-5	NA	TGTGCCAGCACCAAGGACAGGGGGGTGGGTCAGCCCCAGCATTTT	CASTKDRGVGQPQHF
TRBV5-4	NA	TRBJ2-5	NA	TGTGCCAGCAGCTTGTTGGCCTTTGAGACCCAGTACTTC	CASSLLAFETQYF
TRBV27	NA	TRBJ1-1	NA	TGTGCCAGCAGCCTCCTCGGCCTGAACACTGAAGCTTTCTTT	CASSLLGLNTEAFF
TRBV19	TRBD1	TRBJ1-3	NA	TGTGCCAGTAGTAGTCAGACGGGACAGCTCTGGAACACCATATATTTT	CASSSQTGQLWNTIYF
TRBV6-2/TRBV6-3	TRBD1	TRBJ1-2	NA	TGTGCCAGCAGTGCCCCAGGGGGCGCCTCTGGCTACACCTTC	CASSAPGGASGYTF
TRBV7-9	TRBD1	TRBJ1-4	NA	TGTGCCAGCAGGGGGACAGGGCGGTCCGAAAAACTGTTTTTT	CASRGTGRSEKLFF
TRBV7-2	NA	TRBJ1-5	NA	TGTGCCAGCACCCCGTCGGTCAATCAGCCCCAGCATTTT	CASTPSVNQPQHF
TRBV19	NA	TRBJ1-5	NA	TGTGCCAGTAGTATGGATCAGGGCAATCAGCCCCAGCATTTT	CASSMDQGNQPQHF
TRBV5-6	NA	TRBJ1-2	NA	TGTGCCAGCAGCCCCCAAGTAAGAGATGGCTACACCTTC	CASSPQVRDGYTF
TRBV5-5	TRBD1	TRBJ1-2	NA	TGTGCCAGCAGCCAACCGACAGGGGGCTATGGCTACACCTTC	CASSQPTGGYGYTF
TRBV11-3	TRBD2	TRBJ2-7	NA	TGTGCCAGCAGCTCTTGGACTAGCGGGAAGGGTGACGAGCAGTACTTC	CASSSWTSGKGDEQYF
TRBV5-4	TRBD1	TRBJ1-5	NA	TGTGCCAGCAGCTTGCGATTAGGGACAGGAGATAATCAGCCCCAGCATTTT	CASSLRLGTGDNQPQHF
TRBV28	NA	TRBJ1-2	NA	TGTGCCAGCAGTATACCTCCCGGTGGCTACACCTTC	CASSIPPGGYTF
TRBV7-9	TRBD1	TRBJ1-1	NA	TGTGCCAGCAGCCCTGGACAGGGTTCGACTGAAGCTTTCTTT	CASSPGQGSTEAFF
TRBV5-4	NA	TRBJ1-2	NA	TGTGCCAGCAGCTACAACTATGGCTACACCTTC	CASSYNYGYTF
TRBV7-8	NA	TRBJ1-5	once	TGTGCCAGCAGCTTACCCGGCGGCACCGGGGGGAATCAGCCCCAGCATTTT	CASSLPGGTGGNQPQHF